This T cell receptor (beta chain) was recovered during a study of T cell responses to AZD1222 COVID-19 vaccine. Germline V gives CDR1 GTSNPN, CDR2 SVGIG (reference sequence). Trimming removed 1 base at V and 9 bases at J, with 10 bases between. CDR3 length: 12 amino acids. TCRdb keeps only in-frame clones here, not all; method: immunoSEQ multiplex PCR. Among more than 150,000 clones listed, roughly nine tenths were seen once. The receptor comes from an adult who received the AZD1222 COVID-19 vaccine. Sequencing used peripheral blood, obtained 28 days after the second AZD1222 dose. V usage is TRBV30 and J usage is TRBJ1-3; D unclear. The CDR3 DNA is TGTGCCTGGAGTGATTCGAGGTCCACCATATATTTT. This encodes CAWSDSRSTIYF. Complete variable domain (other parts from reference TRBV30 and TRBJ1-3): SQTIHQWPATLVQPVGSPLSLECTVEGTSNPNLYWYRQAAGRGLQLLFYSVGIGQISSEVPQNLSASRPQDRQFILSSKKLLLSDSGFYLCAWSDSRSTIYFGEGSWLTVV.